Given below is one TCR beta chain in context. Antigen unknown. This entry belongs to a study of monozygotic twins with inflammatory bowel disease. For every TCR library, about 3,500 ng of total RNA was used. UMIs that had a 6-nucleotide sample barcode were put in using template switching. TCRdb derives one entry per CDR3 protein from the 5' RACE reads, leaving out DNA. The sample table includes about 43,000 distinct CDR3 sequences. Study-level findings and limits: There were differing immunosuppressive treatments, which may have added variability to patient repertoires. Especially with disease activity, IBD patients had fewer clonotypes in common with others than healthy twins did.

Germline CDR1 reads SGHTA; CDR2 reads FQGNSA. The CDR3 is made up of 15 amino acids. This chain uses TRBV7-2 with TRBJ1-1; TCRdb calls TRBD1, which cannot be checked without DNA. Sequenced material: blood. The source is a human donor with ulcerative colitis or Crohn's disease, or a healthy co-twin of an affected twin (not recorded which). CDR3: CASSSDRVATTEAFF.